This is a list of T cell receptor beta chains from one sample in a study of T-cell reconstitution after alpha-beta-depleted transplantation in children. TCRdb ran MiXCR on the PCR reads and lists one entry per CDR3 protein. Of approximately 220,000 distinct CDR3 sequences in the sample, 17% are singletons; the top ten hold about 41%. The specimen comprised PBMCs, mostly from graft donor cells, sampled 360 days after TCRalphabeta/CD19-depleted stem cell transplant. These TCRs come from a male patient aged 2 to 10 who had a stem cell transplant for acute lymphoblastic leukemia, so the T cells may come from the graft donor. CDR3s include the opening cysteine and the closing phenylalanine or tryptophan. The D gene is left open where the match is weak. Clone sizes are given selectively: once, few, many, or a class where the clone is expanded.

TRBV27	NA	TRBJ2-7	NA	14	TGTGCCAGCAGTCCGCGGACAGTCTCCTACGAGCAGTACTTC	CASSPRTVSYEQYF
TRBV5-1	TRBD2	TRBJ2-1	NA	15	TGCGCCAGCAGCCTGTGGACTAGCGGGGGGAATGAGCAGTTCTTC	CASSLWTSGGNEQFF
TRBV12-3/TRBV12-4	NA	TRBJ2-3	NA	14	TGTGCCAGCAGTGCGAGGCCCTACACAGATACGCAGTATTTT	CASSARPYTDTQYF
TRBV5-8	NA	TRBJ1-5	few	14	TGTGCCAGCAGCTTGGGACAGAAGAATCAGCCCCAGCATTTT	CASSLGQKNQPQHF
TRBV4-3	NA	TRBJ2-2	few	16	TGCGCCAGCAGCCAAGAACATAGACCGAACACCGGGGAGCTGTTTTTT	CASSQEHRPNTGELFF
TRBV20-1	TRBD2	TRBJ2-3	NA	12	TGCAGTGCTAGGACTAGCGCAGATACGCAGTATTTT	CSARTSADTQYF
TRBV5-1	NA	TRBJ1-1	few	12	TGCGCCAGCAGCCTTACAGGGTCTGAAGCTTTCTTT	CASSLTGSEAFF
TRBV11-2	NA	TRBJ1-6	NA	18	TGTGCCAGCAGCTATCTAGGGAGAAGGGGCTCCTATAATTCACCCCTCCACTTT	CASSYLGRRGSYNSPLHF
TRBV29-1	NA	TRBJ1-2	NA	13	TGCAGCGTTGACGACACTTCTAACTATGGCTACACCTTC	CSVDDTSNYGYTF
TRBV27	NA	TRBJ2-7	few	13	TGTGCCAGCAGTCCCGGGACAACCAACGAGCAGTACTTC	CASSPGTTNEQYF
TRBV7-9	NA	TRBJ1-3	NA	14	TGTGCCAGCAGCTTGATGGACGGAGGAAACACCATATATTTT	CASSLMDGGNTIYF
TRBV5-1	NA	TRBJ1-1	NA	16	TGCGCCAGCAGCTTGGCCCGAGACCGGTATACCACTGAAGCTTTCTTT	CASSLARDRYTTEAFF
TRBV12-3/TRBV12-4	NA	TRBJ2-3	few	15	TGTGCCAGCAGTTCGAAGAGGGGCTACCCAGATACGCAGTATTTT	CASSSKRGYPDTQYF
TRBV5-1	TRBD2	TRBJ2-2	few	16	TGCGCCAGCAGTGAGGCTAGCGGGAGAAACACCGGGGAGCTGTTTTTT	CASSEASGRNTGELFF
TRBV28	TRBD2	TRBJ2-1	NA	15	TGTGCCAGCAGCCTAACGGGACTAGCGGTCGGTGAGGAGTTCTTC	CASSLTGLAVGEEFF
TRBV5-1	NA	TRBJ2-7	NA	15	TGCGCCAGCAGCTTCGGTATTACACGCGCCTACGAGCAGTACTTC	CASSFGITRAYEQYF
TRBV3-1	NA	TRBJ1-5	NA	13	TGTGCCAGCAGCCAAGATAGCCCGCAGCCCCAGCATTTT	CASSQDSPQPQHF
TRBV13	TRBD2	TRBJ2-1	NA	17	TGTGCCAGCAGCCCCGACTTGCTGGCGGGGGGCCGCAATGAGCAGTTCTTC	CASSPDLLAGGRNEQFF
TRBV5-1	NA	TRBJ1-1	NA	13	TGCGCCAGCAGCTTGGACAGGAATGACGGGGCTTTCTTT	CASSLDRNDGAFF
TRBV11-2	NA	TRBJ2-1	few	13	TGTGCCAGCAGCTTAATCGCCTACAATGAGCAGTTCTTC	CASSLIAYNEQFF
TRBV12-3/TRBV12-4	NA	TRBJ1-1	few	11	TGTGCCAGCAGCCCCGTAAGTGAAGCTTTCTTT	CASSPVSEAFF
TRBV5-6	NA	TRBJ1-5	NA	14	TGTGCCAGCAGCCAAAGAACCTACAATCAGCCCCAGCATTTT	CASSQRTYNQPQHF
TRBV24-1	NA	TRBJ2-5	NA	18	TGTGCCACCAGTGATTTGAGGGCCTCCGCACAGGAGCAAGAGACCCAGTACTTC	CATSDLRASAQEQETQYF
TRBV5-6	NA	TRBJ1-2	NA	15	TGTGCCAGCAGCGCGGCCGGGGTAACCGTGGACGGCTACACCTTC	CASSAAGVTVDGYTF
TRBV20-1	TRBD1	TRBJ2-1	NA	15	TGCTGTGCTAGAGATCTCCGGACAGGGTGGAATGAGCAGTTCTTC	CCARDLRTGWNEQFF
TRBV2	NA	TRBJ1-1	few	14	TGTGCCAGCAGCCCTGAGTGGAGGAACACTGAAGCTTTCTTT	CASSPEWRNTEAFF
TRBV12-3/TRBV12-4	NA	TRBJ2-2	NA	14	TGTGCCAGCAGAGAGACTAGACTCACCGGGGAGCTGTTTTTT	CASRETRLTGELFF
TRBV2	NA	TRBJ2-5	few	15	TGTGCCAGCACGTTCGACGGGCACGGGGGTGAGACCCAGTACTTC	CASTFDGHGGETQYF
TRBV5-1	NA	TRBJ2-5	many	15	TGCGCCAGCAGCTTGGTTCCAACCGGGGGAGAGACCCAGTACTTC	CASSLVPTGGETQYF
TRBV4-1	TRBD1	TRBJ2-5	few	16	TGCGCCAGCAGCCAAGGGACAGGCGGAACCCAAGAGACCCAGTACTTC	CASSQGTGGTQETQYF
TRBV20-1	TRBD2	TRBJ2-7	many	14	TGCAGTGCTAGCTCGGGACTAGCGGAAGTCGAGCAGTACTTC	CSASSGLAEVEQYF
TRBV12-3/TRBV12-4	TRBD1	TRBJ1-1	few	14	TGTGCCAGCACCAGAACCCAGGGGGTCTATGAAGCTTTCTTT	CASTRTQGVYEAFF
TRBV6-1	TRBD1	TRBJ2-3	NA	14	TGTGCCAGCAGGGCAGGGGGCTTGACAGATACGCAGTATTTT	CASRAGGLTDTQYF
TRBV20-1	NA	TRBJ2-7	NA	14	TGCAGTGCTAGAGGGTCGGGAGCGCTTTACGAGCAGTACTTC	CSARGSGALYEQYF
TRBV27	NA	TRBJ1-2	NA	12	TGTGCCAGCAGTTTCTCAGGGATGGGCTACACCTTC	CASSFSGMGYTF
TRBV7-9	NA	TRBJ2-7	few	14	TGTGCCAGCAGCTTAGGGCGGGGCCTATACGAGCAGTACTTC	CASSLGRGLYEQYF
TRBV28	TRBD2	TRBJ2-3	few	14	TGTGCCAGCAGCCAAGCGGGGGGTACAGATACGCAGTATTTT	CASSQAGGTDTQYF
TRBV5-5	NA	TRBJ2-3	once	15	TGTGCCAGCAGCTTCGGGATCCAGGGGACAGATACGCAGTATTTT	CASSFGIQGTDTQYF
TRBV12-3/TRBV12-4	NA	TRBJ1-2	NA	13	TGTGCCAGCAGTTTTAGGAGGAACTATGGCTACACCTTC	CASSFRRNYGYTF
TRBV2	TRBD2	TRBJ2-1	NA	14	TGTGCCAGCGGATTAGCGGGGGGCATGAATGAGCAGTTCTTC	CASGLAGGMNEQFF
TRBV12-3/TRBV12-4	NA	TRBJ2-5	NA	11	TGTGCCAGCGAACTTTTAGGGACCCAGTACTTC	CASELLGTQYF
TRBV5-5	TRBD1	TRBJ1-2	few	15	TGTGCCAGCCGTACGGGGACAGGGCGGGGGAGAGGCTACACCTTC	CASRTGTGRGRGYTF
TRBV7-2	NA	TRBJ2-6	NA	15	TGTGCCAGCAGCACCGGAGCGTCTGGGGCCAACGTCCTGACTTTC	CASSTGASGANVLTF
TRBV5-1	TRBD2	TRBJ2-1	few	15	TGCGCCAGCAGCTTGTCGGGATCCCGGGAGGATGAGCAGTTCTTC	CASSLSGSREDEQFF
TRBV19	TRBD2	TRBJ2-7	NA	15	TGTGCCAGTAGTAGGATAGCGGGGAGCTCCTACGAGCAGTACTTC	CASSRIAGSSYEQYF
TRBV7-2	NA	TRBJ1-5	few	13	TGTGCCAGCAGCTGGAGACAGGATCAGCCCCAGCATTTT	CASSWRQDQPQHF
TRBV4-1	NA	TRBJ2-7	few	15	TGCGCCAGCAGCCAAGAAAGGGGTCTCTCCTACGAGCAGTACTTC	CASSQERGLSYEQYF
TRBV3-1	NA	TRBJ1-6	NA	15	TGTGCCAGCAGCCAAGATCGGCAAATTAATTCACCCCTCCACTTT	CASSQDRQINSPLHF
TRBV9	NA	TRBJ2-7	NA	15	TGTGCCAGCAGCGGTGGCAGGGGACACCCCTACGAGCAGTACTTC	CASSGGRGHPYEQYF